This record concerns one T cell receptor (beta chain) sequence. For TCRbeta, the library was prepared with unique molecular identifiers. In TCRdb, the PCR reads were re-called with MiXCR into one record per CDR3 protein. The data show about 370,000 distinct CDR3 sequences, 20% seen once. The sample comes from a study of T-cell reconstitution after alpha-beta-depleted transplantation in children. Looked up from germline, CDR1 is KGHDR and CDR2 is SFDVKD. The CDR3 sequence is 13 residues long. The ends were cut back, 4 bases at V and 5 bases at J, with 9 bases in the middle. This chain joins TRBV24-1 and TRBJ2-3, with D maybe TRBD2 (6 bases). This clonotype originated in a human donor who donated a stem cell graft to a child with acute myeloid leukemia. This material consisted of PBMCs from the stem cell graft donor, taken from the stem cell graft. The chain's CDR3 is CATSDPGLDTQYF. DNA for the CDR3: TGTGCCACCAGTGACCCGGGACTAGATACGCAGTATTTT.